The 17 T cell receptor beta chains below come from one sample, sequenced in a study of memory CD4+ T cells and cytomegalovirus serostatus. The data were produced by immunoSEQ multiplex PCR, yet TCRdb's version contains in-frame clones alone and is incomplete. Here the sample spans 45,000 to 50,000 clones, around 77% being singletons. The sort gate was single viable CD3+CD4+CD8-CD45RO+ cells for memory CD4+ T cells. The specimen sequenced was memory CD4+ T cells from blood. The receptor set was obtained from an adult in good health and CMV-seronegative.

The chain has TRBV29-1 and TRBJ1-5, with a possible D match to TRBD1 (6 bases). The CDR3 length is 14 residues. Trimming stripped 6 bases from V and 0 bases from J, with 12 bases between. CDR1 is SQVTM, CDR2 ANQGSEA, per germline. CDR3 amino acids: CSVGTRNSNQPQHF. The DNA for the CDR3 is TGCAGCGTGGGGACAAGAAATAGCAATCAGCCCCAGCATTTT.

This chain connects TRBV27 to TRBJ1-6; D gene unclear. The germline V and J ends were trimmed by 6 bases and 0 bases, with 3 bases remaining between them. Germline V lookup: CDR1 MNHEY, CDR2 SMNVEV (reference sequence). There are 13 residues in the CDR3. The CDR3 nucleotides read TGTGCCAGCAGGGGCTCCTATAATTCACCCCTCCACTTT. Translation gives CASRGSYNSPLHF.

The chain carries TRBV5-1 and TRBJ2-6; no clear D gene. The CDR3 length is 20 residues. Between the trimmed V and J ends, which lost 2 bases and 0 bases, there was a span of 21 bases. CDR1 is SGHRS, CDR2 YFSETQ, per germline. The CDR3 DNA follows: TGCGCCAGCAGCTTCGGGTTAAAAGGTGGCGGAATCTCTGGGGCCAACGTCCTGACTTTC. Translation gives CASSFGLKGGGISGANVLTF.

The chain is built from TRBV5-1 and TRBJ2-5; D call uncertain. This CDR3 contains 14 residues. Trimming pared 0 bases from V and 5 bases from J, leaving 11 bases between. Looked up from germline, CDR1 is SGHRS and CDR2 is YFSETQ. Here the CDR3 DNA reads TGCGCCAGCAGCTTGGTTGCCCTAGGGGAGACCCAGTACTTC. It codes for CASSLVALGETQYF.

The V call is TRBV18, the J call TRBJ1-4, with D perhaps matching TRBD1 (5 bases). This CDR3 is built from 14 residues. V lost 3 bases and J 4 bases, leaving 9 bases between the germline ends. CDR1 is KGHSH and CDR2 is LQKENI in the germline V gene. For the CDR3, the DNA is TGTGCCAGCTCACCCGGGGCCGGTAATGAAAAACTGTTTTTT. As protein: CASSPGAGNEKLFF.

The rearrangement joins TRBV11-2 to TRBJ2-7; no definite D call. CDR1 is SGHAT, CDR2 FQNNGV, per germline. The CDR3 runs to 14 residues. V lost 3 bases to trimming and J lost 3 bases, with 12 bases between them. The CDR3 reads CASSFPGSFYEQYF. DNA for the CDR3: TGTGCCAGCAGCTTCCCCGGGTCGTTCTACGAGCAGTACTTC.

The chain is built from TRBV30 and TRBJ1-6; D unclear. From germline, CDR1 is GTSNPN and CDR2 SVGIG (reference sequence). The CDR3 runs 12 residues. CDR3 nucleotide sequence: TGTGCAAGCGGTTTAAACGATTCACCCCTCCACTTT. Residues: CASGLNDSPLHF.

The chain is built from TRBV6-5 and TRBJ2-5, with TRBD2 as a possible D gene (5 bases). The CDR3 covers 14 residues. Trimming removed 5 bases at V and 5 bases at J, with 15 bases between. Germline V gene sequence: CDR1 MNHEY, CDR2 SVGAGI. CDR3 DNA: TGTGCCAGCAGTGAACGGGGTCTGGGGGAGACCCAGTACTTC. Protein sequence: CASSERGLGETQYF.

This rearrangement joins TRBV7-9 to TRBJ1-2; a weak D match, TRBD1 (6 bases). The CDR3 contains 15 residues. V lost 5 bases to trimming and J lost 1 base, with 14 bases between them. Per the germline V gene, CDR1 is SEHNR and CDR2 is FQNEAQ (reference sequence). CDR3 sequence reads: CASSPRTAINYGYTF. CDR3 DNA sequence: TGTGCCAGCAGCCCGCGGACAGCAATTAACTATGGCTACACCTTC.

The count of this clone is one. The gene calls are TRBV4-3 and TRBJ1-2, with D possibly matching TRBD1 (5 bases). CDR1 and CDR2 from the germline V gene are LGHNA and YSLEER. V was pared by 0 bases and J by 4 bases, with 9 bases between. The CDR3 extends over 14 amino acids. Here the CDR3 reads CASSQDAGSYGYTF. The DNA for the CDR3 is TGCGCCAGCAGCCAAGATGCAGGGAGCTATGGCTACACCTTC.

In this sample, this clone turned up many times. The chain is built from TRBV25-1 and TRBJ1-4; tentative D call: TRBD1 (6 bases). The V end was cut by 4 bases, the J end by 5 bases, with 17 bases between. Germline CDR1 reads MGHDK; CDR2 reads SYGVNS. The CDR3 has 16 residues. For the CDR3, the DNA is TGTGCCAGCAGTGCCCCGGTTGGCGGACAGAATGAAAAACTGTTTTTT. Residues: CASSAPVGGQNEKLFF.

CDR3 region: CASSTGTSGADFATQYF. The CDR3 DNA follows: TGTGCCAGCAGTACCGGGACTAGCGGGGCCGACTTTGCGACCCAGTACTTC. V usage is TRBV2 and J usage is TRBJ2-5, with 13 bases aligning to TRBD2. This CDR3 region has 17 residues. The junction had 13 bases not matched to a gene; V was cut back by 5 bases and J by 7 bases. CDR1 and CDR2 (germline): SNHLY, FYNNEI.

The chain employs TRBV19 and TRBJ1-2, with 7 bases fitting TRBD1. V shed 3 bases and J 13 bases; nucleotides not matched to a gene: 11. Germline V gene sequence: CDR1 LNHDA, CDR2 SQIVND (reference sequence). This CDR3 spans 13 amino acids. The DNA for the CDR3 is TGTGCCAGTAGTATTGTTGTGACAGGGTGGCCCACCTTC. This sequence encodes CASSIVVTGWPTF.

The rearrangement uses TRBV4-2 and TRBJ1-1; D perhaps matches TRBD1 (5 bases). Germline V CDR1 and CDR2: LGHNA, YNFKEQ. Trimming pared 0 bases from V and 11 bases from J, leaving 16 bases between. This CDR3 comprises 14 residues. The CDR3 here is CASSQEGTFTQAFF. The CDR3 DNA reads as TGTGCCAGCAGCCAAGAGGGGACCTTCACCCAGGCTTTCTTT.

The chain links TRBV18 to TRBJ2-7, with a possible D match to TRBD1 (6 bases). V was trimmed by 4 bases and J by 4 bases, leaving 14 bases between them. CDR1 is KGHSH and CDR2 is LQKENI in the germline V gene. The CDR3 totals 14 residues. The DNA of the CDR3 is TGTGCCAGCTCACGAACCGGGACACTATACGAGCAGTACTTC. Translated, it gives CASSRTGTLYEQYF. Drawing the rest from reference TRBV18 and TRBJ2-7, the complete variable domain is NAGVMQNPRHLVRRRGQEARLRCSPMKGHSHVYWYRQLPEEGLKFMVYLQKENIIDESGMPKERFSAEFPKEGPSILRIQQVVRGDSAAYFCASSRTGTLYEQYFGPGTRLTVT.

The CDR3 protein is CASSLERGGLRSYNEQFF. In nucleotides, the CDR3 is TGTGCCAGCAGCTTGGAGCGGGGGGGACTTCGCTCCTACAATGAGCAGTTCTTC. The chain recombines TRBV5-6 with TRBJ2-1, with TRBD2 identical over 10 bases. J was trimmed by 0 bases and V by 0 bases; bases with no gene match: 6. CDR3 length equals 18 residues. The germline V gene encodes CDR1 SGHDT and CDR2 YYEEEE.

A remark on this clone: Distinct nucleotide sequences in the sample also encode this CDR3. The CDR3 DNA reads TGTGCCAGCAGCATCACAGATACGCAGTATTTT. Translation gives CASSITDTQYF. The rearrangement uses TRBV13 and TRBJ2-3; unclear D gene. This CDR3 has 11 residues. V was pared by 5 bases and J by 2 bases, with 2 bases between. Looked up from germline, CDR1 is PRHDT and CDR2 is FYEKMQ (reference sequence). Together with reference TRBV13 and TRBJ2-3, the CDR3 gives the full variable domain: AAGVIQSPRHLIKEKRETATLKCYPIPRHDTVYWYQQGPGQDPQFLISFYEKMQSDKGSIPDRFSAQQFSDYHSELNMSSLELGDSALYFCASSITDTQYFGPGTRLTVL.